The source of this TCR beta chain is a study of sequential checkpoint blockade in melanoma. Method: immunoSEQ multiplex PCR; TCRdb's copy keeps in-frame clones and lacks some. The sample lists 7,900 or so clones; around 20% were seen once. This CDR3 region has 15 residues. In germline, CDR1 is LNHDA, CDR2 SQIVND (reference sequence). V was pared by 0 bases and J by 10 bases, with 16 bases between. Regarding treatment: randomized to nivolumab then ipilimumab (arm A) or the reverse (arm B). The receptor was isolated from a human donor with melanoma. This specimen consisted of tumor tissue (inferred from file names), obtained from a patient given nivolumab and ipilimumab in sequence. The gene calls are TRBV19 and TRBJ2-1; no definite D call. The CDR3 region is CASSIDRASPSEQFF. CDR3 sequence (DNA): TGTGCCAGTAGTATAGATCGAGCCTCCCCCTCCGAGCAGTTCTTC.